A single sample is the source of the 20 T cell receptor beta chains below, sequenced in a study of Tregs in tolerant kidney transplant recipients. The nonmyeloablative bone marrow transplants came from related graft donors, with transient mixed chimerism. Profiled with immunoSEQ multiplex PCR; TCRdb holds only in-frame clones, not every one. The sample includes tens of thousands of clones, approximately 94% seen only once; the top ten take under 2%. Sequencing used CD4+ T cells from blood (PBMCs), obtained 12 months after the transplant. Receptors originate from a human patient who received a combined kidney and bone marrow transplant. T cells may partly derive from the graft donor.

The chain recombines TRBV11-2 with TRBJ2-3; D call uncertain. Trimming stripped 5 bases from V and 3 bases from J, with 15 bases between. The CDR3 sequence is 15 residues long. Per the germline V gene, CDR1 is SGHAT and CDR2 is FQNNGV. The CDR3 DNA is TGTGCCAGCAGCCTCCTCCGGTCCCGAACAGATACGCAGTATTTT. Protein: CASSLLRSRTDTQYF.

This clone appeared once. This sequence joins TRBV5-4 and TRBJ1-1; a possible D gene is TRBD1 (5 bases). Trimming pared 0 bases from V and 6 bases from J, leaving 9 bases between. The CDR3 covers 13 residues. Germline values: CDR1 SGHNT, CDR2 YYREEE (reference sequence). The CDR3 DNA follows: TGTGCCAGCAGCTTGGCCAGGGTCCCTGAAGCTTTCTTT. This codes for CASSLARVPEAFF.

The rearrangement links TRBV14 to TRBJ2-7; possible D gene TRBD2, 5 bases. V was shortened by 4 bases and J by 6 bases, with 10 bases between the two germline ends. CDR1 is SGHDN and CDR2 is FVKESK in the germline V gene. The CDR3 length is 12 residues. For the CDR3, the DNA is TGTGCCAGCAGCCGAGGAGGTGGCGAGCAGTACTTC. Encoded protein: CASSRGGGEQYF.

The chain recombines TRBV28 with TRBJ1-1; the D is unclear. The CDR3 loop spans 14 amino acids. The V and J ends lost 6 bases and 1 base respectively, with 12 bases between them. The germline CDR1 and CDR2 sequences are MDHEN and SYDVKM. As DNA, the CDR3 is TGTGCCAGCAGCCGAGACACCTCGAACACTGAAGCTTTCTTT. This translates into CASSRDTSNTEAFF.

J is TRBJ1-1 and V is TRBV2; 8 bases are a match to TRBD1. Looked up from germline, CDR1 is SNHLY and CDR2 is FYNNEI. There are 13 residues in the CDR3. V lost 0 bases and J lost 9; bases outside the gene matches: 3. The CDR3 bases are TGTGCCAGCAGTGAAGCCCGGACAGGGAAAGCTTTCTTT. Protein product: CASSEARTGKAFF.

The rearrangement joins TRBV6-5 to TRBJ2-7, with D perhaps TRBD1 (6 bases). Germline CDR1 reads MNHEY; CDR2 reads SVGAGI. The CDR3 totals 14 residues. V lost 2 bases, J lost 0 bases, and 8 bases lay in between. The DNA for the CDR3 is TGTGCCAGCAGTTACAGGGGGACCTCCTACGAGCAGTACTTC. This encodes CASSYRGTSYEQYF.

The chain has TRBV5-1 and TRBJ2-7, with TRBD2 identical over 9 bases. This CDR3 is built from 15 residues. V shed 0 bases, J shed 5 bases, and the junction held 6 bases outside the gene matches. Germline V gene lookup returns CDR1 SGHRS and CDR2 YFSETQ. CDR3 sequence reads: CASSLVGTSPDEQYF. In DNA, the CDR3 is TGCGCCAGCAGCTTGGTTGGGACTAGCCCTGACGAGCAGTACTTC.

J is TRBJ2-1 and V is TRBV5-1, with 8 positions matching TRBD1. The CDR3 has 15 amino acids. Germline lookup yields CDR1 SGHRS and CDR2 YFSETQ. J lost 0 bases, V lost 5 bases, and 4 bases had no gene match. The CDR3 bases are TGCGCCAGCAGTCTCGGACAGGGCTCCTACAATGAGCAGTTCTTC. Its translation is CASSLGQGSYNEQFF.

The V and J genes are TRBV15 and TRBJ2-3, with TRBD2 identical over 10 bases. The germline CDR1 and CDR2 sequences are LNHNV and YYDKDF (reference sequence). J lost 4 bases, V lost 1 base, and 5 bases had no gene match. This CDR3 is built from 16 residues. Here the CDR3 reads CATSRGRSGRADTQYF. Written as DNA, the CDR3 is TGTGCCACCAGCAGAGGGCGGAGCGGGAGGGCAGATACGCAGTATTTT.

The chain links TRBV7-3 to TRBJ2-1; the D gene is possibly TRBD2 (5 bases). The CDR3 is 13 residues long. The germline gives CDR1 SGHTA, CDR2 FQGTGA. The V end was cut by 6 bases, the J end by 8 bases, with 14 bases between. The CDR3, as DNA: TGTGCCAGCAGTAACGGGGTAAGGTATGAGCAGTTCTTC. Translation gives CASSNGVRYEQFF.

The gene calls are TRBV7-7 and TRBJ2-2, with 11 bases lining up with TRBD2. The V gene end was trimmed by 6 bases and the J gene end by 3 bases; junction bases not matched to a gene: 6. Germline V gene sequence: CDR1 SSHAT, CDR2 FNYEAQ (reference sequence). This CDR3 is built from 16 residues. CDR3 loop: CASSPASGGYTGELFF. Here the CDR3 DNA reads TGTGCCAGCAGTCCAGCTAGCGGGGGGTACACCGGGGAGCTGTTTTTT.

The chain has TRBV4-3 and TRBJ2-5; D might be TRBD2 (6 bases). This CDR3 comprises 14 residues. V was pared by 0 bases and J by 11 bases, with 16 bases between. Per the germline V gene, CDR1 is LGHNA and CDR2 is YSLEER. CDR3 in amino acids: CASSQDWRGERQYF. The CDR3 coding sequence is TGCGCCAGCAGCCAAGATTGGCGGGGTGAACGGCAGTACTTC.

V usage is TRBV2 and J usage is TRBJ1-1; 7 bases match TRBD1. Germline V CDR1 and CDR2: SNHLY, FYNNEI. Unmatched junction bases numbered 6, after V lost 1 base and J lost 1 base. This CDR3 comprises 16 residues. The CDR3 loop is CASSEGGGGSNTEAFF. CDR3 DNA sequence: TGTGCCAGCAGTGAAGGAGGAGGGGGCTCGAACACTGAAGCTTTCTTT.

V gene TRBV10-3 combines with J gene TRBJ2-3, with 9 bases aligning to TRBD2. Germline CDR1 is ENHRY and CDR2 is SYGVKD. The CDR3 consists of 15 residues. V gave up 6 bases and J gave up 3 bases; unmatched junction bases: 7. CDR3 in DNA: TGTGCCATCAGGGAAATAGCGGGAGCTACAGATACGCAGTATTTT. This encodes CAIREIAGATDTQYF.

DNA for the CDR3: TGTGCCAGCAGCCCGGTCCAAGAGACCCAGTACTTC. This encodes CASSPVQETQYF. The chain links TRBV11-3 to TRBJ2-5; no firm D call. CDR3 length: 12 amino acids. Germline V gene data show CDR1 as SGHNT and CDR2 as YENEEA. Trimming stripped 5 bases from V and 1 base from J, with 5 bases between.

This clone was counted a single time. Other DNA sequences within the sample encode an identical CDR3. The CDR3 DNA reads TGTGCCAGCAGGGACACCTATAATTCACCCCTCCACTTT. Its protein is CASRDTYNSPLHF. This chain joins TRBV2 and TRBJ1-6; possible D gene TRBD1, 5 bases. CDR3 length equals 13 residues. The germline V gene encodes CDR1 SNHLY and CDR2 FYNNEI. V was pared by 6 bases and J by 2 bases, with 5 bases between.

On this clone itself: Relative to the germline gene, one junction end is altered; a read error may explain this. Distinct nucleotide sequences in the sample also encode this CDR3. CDR3 nucleotide sequence: TGTGCCAGCTCACCGGGGTACAGGGGTGATTCCCCCCTCCACTTT. It yields the protein CASSPGYRGDSPLHF. The chain recombines TRBV18 with TRBJ1-6, with 7 bases that match TRBD1. The germline gives CDR1 KGHSH, CDR2 LQKENI. The CDR3 sequence is 15 residues long.

This sequence joins TRBV18 and TRBJ1-1; D is perhaps TRBD1 (6 bases). V was shortened by 6 bases and J by 1 base, with 21 bases between the two germline ends. The CDR3 is made up of 17 amino acids. CDR1 and CDR2 from the germline V gene are KGHSH and LQKENI. The CDR3 nucleotides read TGTGCCAGCTCGCTGCAATCCCCGGGACATCAGAACACTGAAGCTTTCTTT. This sequence encodes CASSLQSPGHQNTEAFF.

The V call is TRBV6-5, the J call TRBJ2-7, with D tentatively TRBD2 (6 bases). V shed 4 bases and J shed 2 bases, with 9 bases lying between them. From germline, CDR1 is MNHEY and CDR2 SVGAGI. This CDR3 is built from 13 residues. CDR3 bases: TGTGCCAGCAGTTCGACTAGTACCTACGAGCAGTACTTC. Protein: CASSSTSTYEQYF.

As DNA, the CDR3 is TGTGCCAGCAGCTATGACAGGACCACCGGGGAGCTGTTTTTT. Amino acid sequence: CASSYDRTTGELFF. The rearrangement uses TRBV6-5 and TRBJ2-2, with D possibly TRBD1 on 6 matching bases. The CDR3 is 14 amino acids. V gave up 6 bases and J gave up 4 bases, with 12 bases separating them. Germline CDR1 is MNHEY and CDR2 is SVGAGI.